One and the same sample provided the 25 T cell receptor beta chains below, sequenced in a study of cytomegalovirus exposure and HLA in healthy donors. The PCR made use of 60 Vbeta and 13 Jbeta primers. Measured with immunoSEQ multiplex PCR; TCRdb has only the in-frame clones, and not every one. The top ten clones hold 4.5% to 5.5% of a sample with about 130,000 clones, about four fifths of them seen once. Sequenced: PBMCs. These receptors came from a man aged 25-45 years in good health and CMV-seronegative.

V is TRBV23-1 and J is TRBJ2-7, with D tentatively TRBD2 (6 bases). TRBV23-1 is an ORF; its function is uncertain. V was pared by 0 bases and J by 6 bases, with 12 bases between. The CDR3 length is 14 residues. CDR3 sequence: CASSQSAGGCEQYF. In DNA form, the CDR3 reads TGCGCCAGCAGTCAATCGGCAGGAGGGTGCGAGCAGTACTTC.

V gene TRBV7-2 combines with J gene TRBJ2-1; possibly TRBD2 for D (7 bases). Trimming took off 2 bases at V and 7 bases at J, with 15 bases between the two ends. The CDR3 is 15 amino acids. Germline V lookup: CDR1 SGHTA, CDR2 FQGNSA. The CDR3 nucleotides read TGTGCCAGCAGCTTAATGTGGGGGGGCCGGAATGAGCAGTTCTTC. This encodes CASSLMWGGRNEQFF.

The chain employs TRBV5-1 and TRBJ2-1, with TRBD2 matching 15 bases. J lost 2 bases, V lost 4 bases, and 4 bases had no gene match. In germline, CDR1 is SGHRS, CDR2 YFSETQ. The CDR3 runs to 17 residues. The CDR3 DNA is TGCGCCAGCAGCCGGGGACTAGCGGGGGGAACCTACAATGAGCAGTTCTTC. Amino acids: CASSRGLAGGTYNEQFF.

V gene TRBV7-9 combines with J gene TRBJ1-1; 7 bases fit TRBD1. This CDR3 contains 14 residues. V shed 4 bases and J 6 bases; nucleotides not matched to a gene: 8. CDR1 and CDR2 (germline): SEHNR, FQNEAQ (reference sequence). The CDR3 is CASSSRQGLSEAFF. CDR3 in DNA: TGTGCCAGCAGCTCCCGACAGGGTCTCTCTGAAGCTTTCTTT.

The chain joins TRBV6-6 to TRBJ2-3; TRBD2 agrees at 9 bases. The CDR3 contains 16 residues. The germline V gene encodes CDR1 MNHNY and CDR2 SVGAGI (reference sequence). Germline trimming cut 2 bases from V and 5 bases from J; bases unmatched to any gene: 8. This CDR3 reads CASSYRGGGAVDTQYF. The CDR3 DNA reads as TGTGCCAGCAGTTACCGGGGCGGGGGGGCGGTAGATACGCAGTATTTT.

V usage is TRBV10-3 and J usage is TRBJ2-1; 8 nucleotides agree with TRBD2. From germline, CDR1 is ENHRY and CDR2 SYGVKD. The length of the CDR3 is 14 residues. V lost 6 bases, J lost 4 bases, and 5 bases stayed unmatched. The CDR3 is CAIRLADKYNEQFF. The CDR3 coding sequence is TGTGCCATCAGACTAGCGGACAAATACAATGAGCAGTTCTTC.

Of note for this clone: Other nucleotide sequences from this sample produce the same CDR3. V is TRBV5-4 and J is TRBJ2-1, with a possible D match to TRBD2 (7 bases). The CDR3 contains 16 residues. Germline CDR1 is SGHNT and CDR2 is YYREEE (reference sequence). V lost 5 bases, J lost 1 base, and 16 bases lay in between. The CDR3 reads CASSGAGGRSYNEQFF. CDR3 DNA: TGTGCCAGCAGTGGGGCCGGGGGGCGTTCCTACAATGAGCAGTTCTTC.

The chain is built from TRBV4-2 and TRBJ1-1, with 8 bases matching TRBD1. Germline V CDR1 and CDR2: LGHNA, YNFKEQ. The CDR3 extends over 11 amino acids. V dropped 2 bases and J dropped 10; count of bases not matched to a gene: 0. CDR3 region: CASSQTGGAFF. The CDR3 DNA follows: TGTGCCAGCAGCCAAACAGGGGGAGCTTTCTTT.

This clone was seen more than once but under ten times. The CDR3 DNA is TGTGCCAGCAGCGGCCGGACAGGGAACTCTGGGGCCAACGTCCTGACTTTC. Its translation is CASSGRTGNSGANVLTF. The rearrangement uses TRBV5-4 and TRBJ2-6; 8 bases map to TRBD1. The CDR3 contains 17 residues. The germline V gene encodes CDR1 SGHNT and CDR2 YYREEE (reference sequence). V lost 4 bases, J lost 0 bases, and 6 bases stayed unmatched.

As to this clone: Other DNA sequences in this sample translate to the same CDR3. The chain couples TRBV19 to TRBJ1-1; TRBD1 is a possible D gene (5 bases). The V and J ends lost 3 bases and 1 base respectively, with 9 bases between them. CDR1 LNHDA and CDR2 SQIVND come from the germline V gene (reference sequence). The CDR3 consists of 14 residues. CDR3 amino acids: CASSIQGENTEAFF. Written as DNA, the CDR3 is TGTGCCAGTAGTATCCAGGGTGAGAACACTGAAGCTTTCTTT.

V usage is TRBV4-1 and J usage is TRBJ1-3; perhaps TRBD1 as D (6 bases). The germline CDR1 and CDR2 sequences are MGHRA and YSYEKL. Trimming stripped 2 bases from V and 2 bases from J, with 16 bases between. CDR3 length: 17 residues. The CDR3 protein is CASSQIKATGTGNTIYF. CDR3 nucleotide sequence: TGCGCCAGCAGCCAAATAAAAGCCACAGGGACTGGAAACACCATATATTTT.

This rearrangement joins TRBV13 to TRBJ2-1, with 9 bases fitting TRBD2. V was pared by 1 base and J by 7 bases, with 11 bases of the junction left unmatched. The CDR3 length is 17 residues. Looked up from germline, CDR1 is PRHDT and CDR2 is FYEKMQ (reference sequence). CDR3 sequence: CASSLEQRRGRGNEQFF. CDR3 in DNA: TGTGCCAGCAGCTTAGAGCAGCGGCGCGGGAGGGGTAATGAGCAGTTCTTC. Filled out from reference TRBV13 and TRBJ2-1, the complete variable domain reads AAGVIQSPRHLIKEKRETATLKCYPIPRHDTVYWYQQGPGQDPQFLISFYEKMQSDKGSIPDRFSAQQFSDYHSELNMSSLELGDSALYFCASSLEQRRGRGNEQFFGPGTRLTVL.

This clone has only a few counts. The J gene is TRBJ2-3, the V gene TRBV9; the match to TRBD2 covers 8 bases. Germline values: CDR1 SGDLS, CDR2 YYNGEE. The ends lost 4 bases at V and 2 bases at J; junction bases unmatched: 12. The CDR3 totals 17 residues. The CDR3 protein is CASSPPRVAGITDTQYF. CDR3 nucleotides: TGTGCCAGCAGCCCTCCGAGGGTAGCGGGGATCACAGATACGCAGTATTTT. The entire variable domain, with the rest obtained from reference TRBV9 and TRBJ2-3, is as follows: DSGVTQTPKHLITATGQRVTLRCSPRSGDLSVYWYQQSLDQGLQFLIQYYNGEERAKGNILERFSAQQFPDLHSELNLSSLELGDSALYFCASSPPRVAGITDTQYFGPGTRLTVL.

CDR3 region: CASSSGTGALGEKLFF. The CDR3 bases are TGTGCCAGCAGCTCCGGGACAGGGGCCTTGGGTGAAAAACTGTTTTTT. The rearrangement links TRBV5-6 to TRBJ1-4; 10 nucleotides match TRBD1. CDR1 is SGHDT and CDR2 is YYEEEE in the germline V gene. V lost 3 bases and J lost 7; bases outside the gene matches: 9. The CDR3 spans 16 residues.

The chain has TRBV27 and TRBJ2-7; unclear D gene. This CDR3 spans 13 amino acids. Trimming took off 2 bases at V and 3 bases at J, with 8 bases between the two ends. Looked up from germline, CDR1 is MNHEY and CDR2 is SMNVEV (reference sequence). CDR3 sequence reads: CASSLQSGYEQYF. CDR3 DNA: TGTGCCAGCAGTTTACAGTCGGGCTACGAGCAGTACTTC.

The CDR3 nucleotides read TGTGCCAGCAGCCCAAAGGGGTTAGCGGGAGTACAAGAGACCCAGTACTTC. The encoded protein is CASSPKGLAGVQETQYF. The V call is TRBV9, the J call TRBJ2-5, with 9 nucleotides matching TRBD2. Looked up from germline, CDR1 is SGDLS and CDR2 is YYNGEE. V lost 4 bases and J lost 2; bases outside the gene matches: 12. CDR3 length equals 17 residues.

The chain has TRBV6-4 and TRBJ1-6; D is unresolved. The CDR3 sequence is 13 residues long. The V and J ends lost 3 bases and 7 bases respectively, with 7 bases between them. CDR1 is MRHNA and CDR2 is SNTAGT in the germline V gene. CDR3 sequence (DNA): TGTGCCAGCAGTGATACAGAGAATTCACCCCTCCACTTT. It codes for CASSDTENSPLHF.

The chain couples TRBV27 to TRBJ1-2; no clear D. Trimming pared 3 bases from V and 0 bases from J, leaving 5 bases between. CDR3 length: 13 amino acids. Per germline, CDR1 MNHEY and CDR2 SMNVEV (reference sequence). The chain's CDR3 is CASSFSANYGYTF. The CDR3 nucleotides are TGTGCCAGCAGTTTCTCGGCTAACTATGGCTACACCTTC.

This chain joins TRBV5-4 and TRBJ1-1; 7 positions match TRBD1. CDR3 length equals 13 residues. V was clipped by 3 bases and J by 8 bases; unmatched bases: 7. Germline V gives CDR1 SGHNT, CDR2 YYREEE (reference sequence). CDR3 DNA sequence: TGTGCCAGCAGCTCGGGACAGACGTTCGAAGCTTTCTTT. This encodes CASSSGQTFEAFF.

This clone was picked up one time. The CDR3 loop reads CASSISGINQPQHF. CDR3 DNA: TGTGCCAGTAGTATATCAGGAATCAATCAGCCCCAGCATTTT. The chain couples TRBV19 to TRBJ1-5; no reliable D call. Trimming took 2 bases from V and 3 from J, leaving 8 bases between them. The germline CDR1 and CDR2 sequences are LNHDA and SQIVND (reference sequence). This CDR3 has 14 amino acids.

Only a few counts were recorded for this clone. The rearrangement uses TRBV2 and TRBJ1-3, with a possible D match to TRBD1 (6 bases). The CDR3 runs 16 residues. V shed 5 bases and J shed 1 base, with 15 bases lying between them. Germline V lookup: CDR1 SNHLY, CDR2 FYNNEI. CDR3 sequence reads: CASSNRVFFSGNTIYF. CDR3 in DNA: TGTGCCAGCAGTAACAGGGTGTTTTTTTCTGGAAACACCATATATTTT. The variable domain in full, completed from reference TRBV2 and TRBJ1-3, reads EPEVTQTPSHQVTQMGQEVILRCVPISNHLYFYWYRQILGQKVEFLVSFYNNEISEKSEIFDDQFSVERPDGSNFTLKIRSTKLEDSAMYFCASSNRVFFSGNTIYFGEGSWLTVV.

The CDR3 region has the DNA TGCGCCAGCAGCAGCAGCGGGGGGGCCTACGAGCAGTACTTC. Its protein is CASSSSGGAYEQYF. This sequence joins TRBV4-1 and TRBJ2-7, with 10 positions matching TRBD2. This CDR3 is 14 amino acids long. Losses at the gene ends were 5 bases for V and 2 bases for J; bases not matched to a gene: 3. Germline CDR1 reads MGHRA; CDR2 reads YSYEKL.

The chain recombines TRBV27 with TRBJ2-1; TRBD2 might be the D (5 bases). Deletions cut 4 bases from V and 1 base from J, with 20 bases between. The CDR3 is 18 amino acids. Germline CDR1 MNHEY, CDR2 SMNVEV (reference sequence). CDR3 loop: CASSSPSKRALSYNEQFF. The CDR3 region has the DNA TGTGCCAGCAGTTCGCCTAGCAAAAGAGCCTTATCCTACAATGAGCAGTTCTTC.

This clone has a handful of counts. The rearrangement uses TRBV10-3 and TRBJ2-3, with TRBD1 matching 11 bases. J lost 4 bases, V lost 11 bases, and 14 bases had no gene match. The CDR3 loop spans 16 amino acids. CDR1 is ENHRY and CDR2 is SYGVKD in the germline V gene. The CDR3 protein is CASSLSGTGGSDTQYF. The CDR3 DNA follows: TGTGCCTCCTCACTCTCCGGGACAGGGGGATCAGATACGCAGTATTTT.

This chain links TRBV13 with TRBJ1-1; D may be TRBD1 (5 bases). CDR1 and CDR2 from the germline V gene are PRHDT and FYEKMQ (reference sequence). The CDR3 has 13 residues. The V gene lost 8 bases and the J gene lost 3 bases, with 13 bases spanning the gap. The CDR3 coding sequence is TGTGCCAGCTCGGGGGAGGCGGACACTGAAGCTTTCTTT. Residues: CASSGEADTEAFF.